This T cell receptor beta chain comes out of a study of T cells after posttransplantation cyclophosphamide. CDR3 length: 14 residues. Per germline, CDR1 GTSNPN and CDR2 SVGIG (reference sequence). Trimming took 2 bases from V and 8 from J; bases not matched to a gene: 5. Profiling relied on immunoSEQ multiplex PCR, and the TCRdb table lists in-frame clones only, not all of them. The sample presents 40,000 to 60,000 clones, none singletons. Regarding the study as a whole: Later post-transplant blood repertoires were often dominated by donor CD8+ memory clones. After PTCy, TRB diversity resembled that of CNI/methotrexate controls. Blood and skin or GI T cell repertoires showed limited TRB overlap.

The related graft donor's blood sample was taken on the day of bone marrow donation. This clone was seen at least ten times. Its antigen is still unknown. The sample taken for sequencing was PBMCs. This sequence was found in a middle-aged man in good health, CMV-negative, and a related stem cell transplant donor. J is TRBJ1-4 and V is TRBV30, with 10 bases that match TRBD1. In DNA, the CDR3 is TGTGCCTGGAGTTCCGGGACAGGGGAGGAAAAACTGTTTTTT. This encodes CAWSSGTGEEKLFF.